The clone carrying this TCR beta chain was detected a few times. Its specificity is not known. The sample originates from a study of response to subunit inactivated influenza vaccine. Germline V gene lookup returns CDR1 SGHDN and CDR2 FVKESK. CDR3 length: 14 residues. Losses at the gene ends were 4 bases for V and 6 bases for J; bases not matched to a gene: 5. Study results and caveats: Authors suggested seasonal influenza vaccinations each recruit few new T cells.

Via MiXCR, TCRdb re-called the RT-PCR reads, giving one row per CDR3 protein. The table records some 800,000 distinct CDR3 sequences, 21% of them present only once. This TCR was sampled from a man aged 45-65 years who received an inactivated influenza vaccine. Sequences were derived from PBMCs from blood, sampled more than 4 days after vaccination. The chain is built from TRBV14 and TRBJ2-5; 10 bases map to TRBD1. CDR3 sequence: CASSPTGGRKTQYF. CDR3 nucleotides: TGTGCCAGCAGCCCGACAGGGGGCAGGAAGACCCAGTACTTC.